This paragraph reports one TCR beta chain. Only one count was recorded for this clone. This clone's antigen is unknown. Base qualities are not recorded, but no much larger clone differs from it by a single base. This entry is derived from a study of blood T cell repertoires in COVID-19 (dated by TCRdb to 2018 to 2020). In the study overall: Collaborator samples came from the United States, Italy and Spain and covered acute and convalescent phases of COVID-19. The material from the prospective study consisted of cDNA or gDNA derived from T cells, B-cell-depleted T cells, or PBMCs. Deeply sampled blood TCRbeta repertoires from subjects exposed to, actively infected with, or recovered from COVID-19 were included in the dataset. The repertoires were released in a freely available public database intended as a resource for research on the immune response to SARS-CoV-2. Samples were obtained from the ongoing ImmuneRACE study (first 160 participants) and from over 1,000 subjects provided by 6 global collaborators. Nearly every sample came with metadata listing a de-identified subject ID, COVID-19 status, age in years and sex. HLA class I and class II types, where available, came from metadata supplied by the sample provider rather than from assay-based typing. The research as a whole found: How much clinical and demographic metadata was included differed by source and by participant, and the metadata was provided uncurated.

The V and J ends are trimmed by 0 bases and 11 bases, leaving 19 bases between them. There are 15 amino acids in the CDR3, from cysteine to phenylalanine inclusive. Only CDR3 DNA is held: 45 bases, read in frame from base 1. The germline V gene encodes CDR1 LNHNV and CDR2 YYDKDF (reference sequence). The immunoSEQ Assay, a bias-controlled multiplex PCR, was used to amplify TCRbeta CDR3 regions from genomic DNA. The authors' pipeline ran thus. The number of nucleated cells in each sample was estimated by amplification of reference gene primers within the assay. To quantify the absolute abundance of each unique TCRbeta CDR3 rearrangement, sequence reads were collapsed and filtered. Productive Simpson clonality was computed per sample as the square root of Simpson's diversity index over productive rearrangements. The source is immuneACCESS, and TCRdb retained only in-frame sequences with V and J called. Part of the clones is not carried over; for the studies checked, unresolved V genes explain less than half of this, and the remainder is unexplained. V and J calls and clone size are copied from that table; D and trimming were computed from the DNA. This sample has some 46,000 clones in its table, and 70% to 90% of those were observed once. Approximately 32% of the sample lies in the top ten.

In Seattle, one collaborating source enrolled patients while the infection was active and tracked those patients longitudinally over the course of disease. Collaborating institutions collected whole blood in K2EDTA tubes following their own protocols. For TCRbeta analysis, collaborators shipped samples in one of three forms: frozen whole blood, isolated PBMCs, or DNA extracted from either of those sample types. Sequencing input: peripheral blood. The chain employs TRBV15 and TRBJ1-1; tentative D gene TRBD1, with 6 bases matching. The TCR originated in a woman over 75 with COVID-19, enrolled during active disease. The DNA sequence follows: TGTGCCACCAGCAGAGATATAGGACAGTCGGCTTGGGCTTTCTTT. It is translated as CATSRDIGQSAWAFF.